This passage covers 13 T cell receptor beta chains from one sample sequenced in a study of blood T cell repertoires in COVID-19. Sequenced by immunoSEQ multiplex PCR; TCRdb stores in-frame clones only, minus some. The sample yields tens of thousands of clones, 65% to 90% seen once. Sample: peripheral blood. The receptor source for this set is a man at least 80 years old with acute or convalescent COVID-19.

In its sample, this clone was seen many times. The chain uses TRBV6-5 and TRBJ1-1; the D is unclear. Trimming took 3 bases from V and 3 from J, leaving 8 bases between them. Germline-derived CDR1 and CDR2 are MNHEY and SVGAGI. The CDR3 is 13 amino acids. The CDR3 region has the DNA TGTGCCAGCAGTTATGGCGGATACACTGAAGCTTTCTTT. Its protein product is CASSYGGYTEAFF.

The chain has TRBV6-5 and TRBJ1-1, with a tentative D call TRBD1 (6 bases). This CDR3 is 14 amino acids long. V gave up 0 bases and J gave up 8 bases, with 13 bases separating them. The V gene's germline CDR1 is MNHEY and CDR2 SVGAGI. The CDR3 DNA reads TGTGCCAGCAGTTACTCGTACCAGGGGACCGAAGCTTTCTTT. This translates into CASSYSYQGTEAFF.

This clone occurred a few times. The chain employs TRBV5-1 and TRBJ2-3; tentatively, D is TRBD1 (6 bases). The CDR3 covers 16 residues. V gave up 4 bases and J gave up 2 bases, with 17 bases separating them. Germline CDR1 is SGHRS and CDR2 is YFSETQ. The CDR3 spells CASSPTGTSFTDTQYF. CDR3 in DNA: TGCGCCAGCAGCCCCACAGGGACCTCCTTCACAGATACGCAGTATTTT.

J is TRBJ2-3 and V is TRBV28; D may be TRBD1 (5 bases). This CDR3 comprises 16 residues. The germline V gene encodes CDR1 MDHEN and CDR2 SYDVKM. Trimming pared 7 bases from V and 2 bases from J, leaving 19 bases between. CDR3 sequence: CASTPYSGASTDTQYF. CDR3 DNA: TGTGCCAGCACCCCCTATTCTGGGGCATCCACAGATACGCAGTATTTT.

The gene calls are TRBV4-2 and TRBJ1-2, with D perhaps matching TRBD1 (5 bases). The CDR3 has 15 residues. V was shortened by 0 bases and J by 8 bases, with 16 bases between the two germline ends. Germline V gene sequence: CDR1 LGHNA, CDR2 YNFKEQ. The DNA for the CDR3 is TGTGCCAGCAGCCAAGATCAGGTTCGGGGGAGGGGCTACACCTTC. It yields the protein CASSQDQVRGRGYTF.

This chain links TRBV19 with TRBJ2-3; the match to TRBD2 covers 9 bases. The J segment lost 6 bases and the V segment lost 4 bases, leaving 14 bases of the junction unmatched. The CDR3 extends over 17 amino acids. From germline, CDR1 is LNHDA and CDR2 SQIVND (reference sequence). CDR3 loop: CASSTRLASGTRDTQYF. The CDR3 DNA reads TGTGCCAGTAGTACAAGGCTGGCTAGCGGGACCAGGGATACGCAGTATTTT.

The chain carries TRBV9 and TRBJ2-3; 10 bases map to TRBD2. The CDR3 spans 13 residues. The V gene's germline CDR1 is SGDLS and CDR2 YYNGEE. The ends lost 5 bases at V and 9 bases at J; junction bases unmatched: 6. The CDR3 reads CASRSSGSETQYF. CDR3 DNA sequence: TGTGCCAGCAGGTCTAGCGGGAGTGAAACGCAGTATTTT. The entire variable domain, with the rest obtained from reference TRBV9 and TRBJ2-3, is as follows: DSGVTQTPKHLITATGQRVTLRCSPRSGDLSVYWYQQSLDQGLQFLIQYYNGEERAKGNILERFSAQQFPDLHSELNLSSLELGDSALYFCASRSSGSETQYFGPGTRLTVL.

V and J are TRBV4-3 and TRBJ1-2, with D perhaps TRBD1 (6 bases). The germline V gene has CDR1 LGHNA and CDR2 YSLEER. This CDR3 has 17 amino acids. V lost 2 bases and J lost 0, with 16 bases in between. The CDR3 region is CASSQSSTGPTNYGYTF. The CDR3 DNA is TGCGCCAGCAGCCAAAGTTCTACAGGGCCCACTAACTATGGCTACACCTTC.

This rearrangement joins TRBV5-1 to TRBJ2-1, with 10 bases identical to TRBD2. In germline, CDR1 is SGHRS, CDR2 YFSETQ. The CDR3 runs 16 residues. V lost 0 bases to trimming and J lost 0 bases; unmatched junction nucleotides: 0. CDR3 nucleotide sequence: TGCGCCAGCAGCTTGGCTAGCGGGAGCTCCTACAATGAGCAGTTCTTC. Translating gives CASSLASGSSYNEQFF.

This chain connects TRBV7-6 to TRBJ1-4; weak D call: TRBD1 (6 bases). The CDR3 loop spans 16 amino acids. Germline CDR1 reads SGHVS; CDR2 reads FNYEAQ. V was trimmed by 1 base and J by 3 bases, leaving 12 bases between them. In DNA, the CDR3 is TGTGCCAGCAGCTTAGGAAGCAGGGGAGCTAATGAAAAACTGTTTTTT. Translation gives CASSLGSRGANEKLFF.

The chain is built from TRBV18 and TRBJ1-2; D might be TRBD1 (6 bases). Germline CDR1 and CDR2: KGHSH and LQKENI. Trimming pared 6 bases from V and 3 bases from J, leaving 17 bases between. The CDR3 totals 15 residues. DNA for the CDR3: TGTGCCAGCTCTCCCAACGCGGGGGGCGACTATGGCTACACCTTC. Its protein is CASSPNAGGDYGYTF.

The gene calls are TRBV18 and TRBJ2-3; 14 positions match TRBD2. The CDR3 is 19 residues long. Trimming took 2 bases from V and 6 from J; bases not matched to a gene: 13. CDR1 is KGHSH and CDR2 is LQKENI in the germline V gene. The CDR3 here is CASSPAPGTSGGPKDTQYF. The CDR3 DNA sequence: TGTGCCAGCTCACCAGCTCCGGGGACTAGCGGGGGACCTAAGGATACGCAGTATTTT.

The rearrangement links TRBV11-3 to TRBJ2-5, with D possibly matching TRBD2 (6 bases). CDR1 and CDR2 (germline): SGHNT, YENEEA. The V gene lost 5 bases and the J gene lost 2 bases, with 15 bases spanning the gap. The CDR3 is made up of 15 amino acids. The CDR3 loop reads CASSARRGAQETQYF. The DNA of the CDR3 is TGTGCCAGCAGCGCCCGCCGCGGGGCACAAGAGACCCAGTACTTC.